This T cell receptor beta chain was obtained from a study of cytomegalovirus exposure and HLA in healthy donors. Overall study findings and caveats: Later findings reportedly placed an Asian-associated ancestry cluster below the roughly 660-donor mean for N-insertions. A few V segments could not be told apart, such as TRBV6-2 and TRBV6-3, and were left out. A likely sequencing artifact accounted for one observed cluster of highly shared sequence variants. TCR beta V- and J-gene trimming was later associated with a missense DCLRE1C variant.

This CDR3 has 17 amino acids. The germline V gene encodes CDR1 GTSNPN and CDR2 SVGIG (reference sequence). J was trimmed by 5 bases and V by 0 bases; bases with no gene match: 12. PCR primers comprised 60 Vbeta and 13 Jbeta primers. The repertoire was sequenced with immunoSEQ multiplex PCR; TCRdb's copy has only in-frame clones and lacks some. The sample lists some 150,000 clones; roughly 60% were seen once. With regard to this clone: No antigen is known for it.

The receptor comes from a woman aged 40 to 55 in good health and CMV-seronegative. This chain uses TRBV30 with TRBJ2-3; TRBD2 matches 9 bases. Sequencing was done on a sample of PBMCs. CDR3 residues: CAWSVQRGAFSIDTQYF. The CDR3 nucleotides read TGTGCCTGGAGTGTACAGCGGGGGGCCTTTTCCATAGATACGCAGTATTTT.